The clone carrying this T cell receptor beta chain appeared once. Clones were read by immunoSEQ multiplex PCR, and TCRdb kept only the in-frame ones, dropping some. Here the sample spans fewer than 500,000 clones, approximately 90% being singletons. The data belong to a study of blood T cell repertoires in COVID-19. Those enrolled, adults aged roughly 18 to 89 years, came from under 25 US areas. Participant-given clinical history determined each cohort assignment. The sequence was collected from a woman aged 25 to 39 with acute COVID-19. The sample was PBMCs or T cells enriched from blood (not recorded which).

DNA of the CDR3: TGTGCCAGCAGCCTGAGACTAGCGGTCTCCTACGAGCAGTACTTC. Its protein is CASSLRLAVSYEQYF. This chain links TRBV7-8 with TRBJ2-7; the match to TRBD2 covers 9 bases. Per the germline V gene, CDR1 is SGHVS and CDR2 is FQNEAQ. This CDR3 is 15 amino acids long. V lost 5 bases, J lost 0 bases, and 5 bases stayed unmatched.